This T cell receptor beta chain was captured by sequencing in a study of blood T cell repertoires in COVID-19. Study-level background: The analysed material was cDNA or gDNA that came from T cells, B-cell-depleted T cells, or PBMCs.

In the original analysis: Amplification from reference gene primers served as the basis for estimated nucleated cell counts. The data were produced by immunoSEQ multiplex PCR, yet TCRdb's version contains in-frame clones alone and is incomplete. D and trimming come from the DNA, and the V and J calls and clone size come from that table. This table has 200,000 to 300,000 clones, 84% appearing once. Looked up from germline, CDR1 is SGHNT and CDR2 is YYREEE (reference sequence). V shed 5 bases and J 7 bases; nucleotides not matched to a gene: 13. This CDR3 contains 15 residues. The V gene is TRBV5-4, the J gene TRBJ2-5, with TRBD1 identical over 8 bases. Source material: peripheral blood. The receptor was derived from a man aged 55-75 years with acute or convalescent COVID-19. CDR3 nucleotide sequence: TGTGCCAGCAGTGCCGGGACAGGTGGTGTGGGGACCCAGTACTTC. Its translation: CASSAGTGGVGTQYF.